Listed below are T cell receptor beta chains from one sample, sequenced in a study of T cells in Graves' hyperthyroidism and ophthalmopathy. MiXCR, applied by TCRdb to the multiplex PCR reads, yields one record per CDR3 protein. This table has a few hundred thousand distinct CDR3 sequences, about a sixth appearing once. Sequencing input: blood. The receptors shown here come from a woman in her sixties with Graves' ophthalmopathy. CDR3s include the opening cysteine and the closing phenylalanine or tryptophan. D genes are given only for firm matches. Rows may omit the clone size; those that give it use once, few, many or a size class.

cdr3_nt | cdr3_aa | j_call | d_call | clone_size | v_call
TGTGCCTGGAGTGTAAGCGCGGAAGAGACCCAGTACTTC | CAWSVSAEETQYF | TRBJ2-5 | - | - | TRBV30
TGCAGCGTTAAGGACAGGACCTACGAGCAGTACTTC | CSVKDRTYEQYF | TRBJ2-7 | TRBD1 | - | TRBV29-1
TGTGCCAGCAGCTATCTTCTAGCGAGGAGCCAAGAGACCCAGTACTTC | CASSYLLARSQETQYF | TRBJ2-5 | - | few | TRBV28
TGTGCCAGCAGCGTAATCAGTGGTCAGCCCCAGCATTTT | CASSVISGQPQHF | TRBJ1-5 | - | - | TRBV7-8
TGTGCCAGCAGTTGGGACAGCAATCAGCCCCAGCATTTT | CASSWDSNQPQHF | TRBJ1-5 | - | few | TRBV6-2/TRBV6-3
TGTGCCAGCAGCTTAGGTATCACAGATACGCAGTATTTT | CASSLGITDTQYF | TRBJ2-3 | - | many | TRBV7-2
TGTGCCAGCAGCTTGAAGACATATGACACAGATACGCAGTATTTT | CASSLKTYDTDTQYF | TRBJ2-3 | - | - | TRBV5-8
TGTGCCATCAGGGAACCAGACAGGGGGAATGGCTACACCTTC | CAIREPDRGNGYTF | TRBJ1-2 | TRBD1 | few | TRBV10-3
TGTGCCAGCAGTGGAAGACTGATGAACACCGGGGAGCTGTTTTTT | CASSGRLMNTGELFF | TRBJ2-2 | - | many | TRBV28
TGCGCCAGCAGCGTTGGGGCTACCGGGACAGGGTCCTACGAGCAGTACTTC | CASSVGATGTGSYEQYF | TRBJ2-7 | TRBD1 | - | TRBV5-1
TGTGCCAGCTCACCACAAGGGACAGGGGTCTACGAGCAGTACTTC | CASSPQGTGVYEQYF | TRBJ2-7 | TRBD1 | many | TRBV18
TGTGCCAGCAGCTTAGAGTCTAGCGGGGTAACCGAGCAGTACTTC | CASSLESSGVTEQYF | TRBJ2-7 | TRBD2 | many | TRBV11-2
TGTGCCAGCAGTTCCGGGCCCCGGGAGACCCAGTACTTC | CASSSGPRETQYF | TRBJ2-5 | - | many | TRBV7-8
TGTGCCAGCAGTTTGGGGGCTAGCGGGAGCAATGAGCAGTTCTTC | CASSLGASGSNEQFF | TRBJ2-1 | TRBD2 | - | TRBV28
TGCGCCAGCAGCTTTGGGACTAGCGGAAACCAAGAGACCCAGTACTTC | CASSFGTSGNQETQYF | TRBJ2-5 | TRBD2 | many | TRBV5-1
TGTGCCAGCAGCTTACACCCAGGTGACAACTATGGCTACACCTTC | CASSLHPGDNYGYTF | TRBJ1-2 | - | few | TRBV7-9
TGCAGTGCTAGACTTCCCGGGACTAGCGGGAACCCAGATACGCAGTATTTT | CSARLPGTSGNPDTQYF | TRBJ2-3 | TRBD2 | many | TRBV20-1
TGTGCCAGCAGTTTCGGGGGCCCGGCGGGGCACAACTATGGCTACACCTTC | CASSFGGPAGHNYGYTF | TRBJ1-2 | - | many | TRBV28
TGTGCCAGCATCGGAGCGGGGGCCTCCTACGAGCAGTACTTC | CASIGAGASYEQYF | TRBJ2-7 | TRBD2 | many | TRBV7-8
TGTGCCAGCTCACCAGGGGTAACTAATGAAAAACTGTTTTTT | CASSPGVTNEKLFF | TRBJ1-4 | - | many | TRBV18
TGTGCCAGCAGTGTAGGGGGGGCAACATATGGTAACTATGGCTACACCTTC | CASSVGGATYGNYGYTF | TRBJ1-2 | - | - | TRBV6-2/TRBV6-3
TGTGCCAGCTCGACCCGGACCGGACCAGTCGAGCAGTACTTC | CASSTRTGPVEQYF | TRBJ2-7 | - | few | TRBV19
TGTGCCAGTAAACAGGGGGCCAAAAACATTCAGTACTTC | CASKQGAKNIQYF | TRBJ2-4 | TRBD1 | few | TRBV28
TGTGCCAGTGCGTCGGGACAAAAGAACACTGAAGCTTTCTTT | CASASGQKNTEAFF | TRBJ1-1 | - | many | TRBV19
TGTGCCAGCAGTTACTCGAGGCGTAGCAATCAGCCCCAGCATTTT | CASSYSRRSNQPQHF | TRBJ1-5 | - | many | TRBV6-2/TRBV6-3
TGTGCCAGCAGTCGTGGACTAACCGGGAGGTCGGATACGCAGTATTTT | CASSRGLTGRSDTQYF | TRBJ2-3 | TRBD2 | - | TRBV12-3/TRBV12-4
TGTGCCAGCAGCTTGGATGAGGGTTTTGAGACCCAGTACTTC | CASSLDEGFETQYF | TRBJ2-5 | - | few | TRBV7-2
TGTGCCAATTACGTGACCCAGTACTTC | CANYVTQYF | TRBJ2-5 | - | few | TRBV6-2/TRBV6-3
TGCGCCAGCAGCCGAACTACGGGACAGAACACCGGGGAGCTGTTTTTT | CASSRTTGQNTGELFF | TRBJ2-2 | - | - | TRBV5-1
TGTGCCAGCAGCTTAGATGGCCTGGGGGGAGGTAATGAAAAACTGTTTTTT | CASSLDGLGGGNEKLFF | TRBJ1-4 | - | many | TRBV11-2
TGTGCCAGCTCACGAGGGACAGGGACTTACCAGCCCCAGCATTTT | CASSRGTGTYQPQHF | TRBJ1-5 | TRBD1 | few | TRBV18
TGTGCCACCAGCAGATCGGACAGGCGGGATGAGCAGTTCTTC | CATSRSDRRDEQFF | TRBJ2-1 | TRBD1 | - | TRBV15
TGCAGTGCTAGAGATTTGGGGGGACAAGGGCCCCAGCATTTT | CSARDLGGQGPQHF | TRBJ1-5 | - | many | TRBV20-1
TGTGCCAGCCCTGAGCCGGACAGGGGGAATTGGAATCAGCCCCAGCATTTT | CASPEPDRGNWNQPQHF | TRBJ1-5 | TRBD1 | many | TRBV5-6
TGTGCCAGCACCCTTATGTGGGACTACACAGATACGCAGTATTTT | CASTLMWDYTDTQYF | TRBJ2-3 | TRBD2 | many | TRBV6-1
TGTGCCAGCAGCTTAGCGCTTTCCGGTTGGGACATTCAGTACTTC | CASSLALSGWDIQYF | TRBJ2-4 | - | many | TRBV7-2
TGTGCCAGCTCACTACACCTAGCGGGAGGGCCCACAGATACGCAGTATTTT | CASSLHLAGGPTDTQYF | TRBJ2-3 | TRBD2 | - | TRBV18
TGTGCCACCAGTCCGTTGGGGGGGTCGGCGGTATCTCAGCCCCAGCATTTT | CATSPLGGSAVSQPQHF | TRBJ1-5 | - | - | TRBV15
TGTGCCAGCAGTTTTCGAGCGACAGGGAGGCCCTACAATGAGCAGTTCTTC | CASSFRATGRPYNEQFF | TRBJ2-1 | - | - | TRBV27
TGCAGTGCTAGCGCAGGGAATCAGCCCCAGCATTTT | CSASAGNQPQHF | TRBJ1-5 | - | many | TRBV20-1
TGCAGCGGCCGGGACAGGGGTGGCTACACCTTC | CSGRDRGGYTF | TRBJ1-2 | TRBD1 | many | TRBV29-1
TGCGCCAGCAGCCCCGGGACAGCCTACTACAATGAGCAGTTCTTC | CASSPGTAYYNEQFF | TRBJ2-1 | TRBD1 | many | TRBV5-1
TGCGCCAGCAGCTTGGTGAGCTCCTATAATTCACCCCTCCACTTT | CASSLVSSYNSPLHF | TRBJ1-6 | - | - | TRBV5-1
TGTGCCAGCATCCCCCTGTCTTGGTATGGCTACACCTTC | CASIPLSWYGYTF | TRBJ1-2 | - | many | TRBV12-3/TRBV12-4
TGCAGTGCTAGCCCCGGGGCGGCTTCTGGCTACACCTTC | CSASPGAASGYTF | TRBJ1-2 | - | few | TRBV20-1
TGCAGTGCAATCGGGACAGGGAGCTCCTACGAGCAGTACTTC | CSAIGTGSSYEQYF | TRBJ2-7 | TRBD1 | few | TRBV20-1
TGTGCCAGCTCACCGCAGACACAGGGGAACACTGAAGCTTTCTTT | CASSPQTQGNTEAFF | TRBJ1-1 | - | many | TRBV18
TGTGCCGGCAGTTACTCGGGTCTCAGGGGGAGTGGCTCACCCCTCCACTTT | CAGSYSGLRGSGSPLHF | TRBJ1-6 | TRBD1 | - | TRBV6-2/TRBV6-3